The 20 T cell receptor beta chains presented below share a single source sample, sequenced in a study of glioma-infiltrating T cells after dendritic cell vaccination. Time point: after dendritic cell vaccination, including at tumor progression/relapse. TCRdb's table, derived via immunoSEQ multiplex PCR, lists solely in-frame clones and lacks some. This sample yields approximately 91,000 clones, of which more than 80% are seen a single time; 2% to 2.5% belongs to the top ten. Sequenced here: blood, sampled after dendritic cell vaccination. The receptors derive from a human donor with glioblastoma.

This clone was found once. The genes are TRBV28 and TRBJ1-2; unclear D gene. V shed 1 base and J shed 0 bases, with 15 bases lying between them. CDR1 MDHEN and CDR2 SYDVKM come from the germline V gene. This CDR3 has 17 residues. This chain's CDR3 is CASSLLSGRKANYGYTF. For the CDR3, the DNA is TGTGCCAGCAGTTTATTGTCTGGCAGGAAAGCTAACTATGGCTACACCTTC.

CDR3 sequence reads: CASSFSGGVGTEAFF. CDR3 nucleotide sequence: TGTGCCAGCAGCTTTTCCGGAGGGGTTGGGACTGAAGCTTTCTTT. The chain recombines TRBV5-4 with TRBJ1-1; D might be TRBD1 (5 bases). Trimming removed 2 bases at V and 5 bases at J, with 16 bases between. Germline assignment: CDR1 SGHNT and CDR2 YYREEE (reference sequence). There are 15 residues in the CDR3.

The V gene is TRBV5-1, the J gene TRBJ2-3, with a tentative D call TRBD1 (5 bases). The length of the CDR3 is 14 residues. V was clipped by 2 bases and J by 2 bases, with 9 bases between them. CDR1 SGHRS and CDR2 YFSETQ come from the germline V gene. The DNA of the CDR3 is TGCGCCAGCAGCTTTCAAGGGGTCACAGATACGCAGTATTTT. The encoded protein is CASSFQGVTDTQYF.

V gene TRBV5-1 combines with J gene TRBJ2-3, with 7 bases identical to TRBD2. This CDR3 region has 14 residues. From germline, CDR1 is SGHRS and CDR2 YFSETQ. V shed 4 bases, J shed 6 bases, and the junction held 8 bases outside the gene matches. CDR3 nucleotide sequence: TGCGCCAGCAGCGCGGGGGAGGCGGTGGATACGCAGTATTTT. It encodes CASSAGEAVDTQYF.

The chain is built from TRBV5-1 and TRBJ2-7; 8 nucleotides align to TRBD1. Trimming at V came to 0 bases and at J to 5 bases, leaving 10 bases not matched to a gene. The CDR3 is 16 amino acids. Per the germline V gene, CDR1 is SGHRS and CDR2 is YFSETQ. For the CDR3, the DNA is TGCGCCAGCAGCTTGGCCAGGGCAGGGGGCGCCCACGAGCAGTACTTC. It translates to CASSLARAGGAHEQYF.

J is TRBJ2-2 and V is TRBV12-5; TRBD2 agrees at 9 bases. The CDR3 is 16 amino acids. Germline V gives CDR1 LGHNT, CDR2 FRNRAP. Unmatched junction bases numbered 5, after V lost 0 bases and J lost 6 bases. As DNA, the CDR3 is TGTGCTAGTGGTTTGGTGGCGGGAGGGCCGGCCGGGGAGCTGTTTTTT. Its translation is CASGLVAGGPAGELFF.

The chain has TRBV2 and TRBJ1-1; 7 bases fit TRBD1. The CDR3 totals 14 residues. CDR1 SNHLY and CDR2 FYNNEI come from the germline V gene. V lost 5 bases to trimming and J lost 2 bases; unmatched junction nucleotides: 5. The CDR3 region has the DNA TGTGCCAGCAGTTATTCAGGGGGAAACACTGAAGCTTTCTTT. Its protein is CASSYSGGNTEAFF.

CDR3 sequence: CASSLAAWSGYEQYV. The CDR3 nucleotides read TGTGCCAGCAGCTTAGCAGCGTGGTCAGGGTACGAGCAGTACGTC. The V and J genes are TRBV7-8 and TRBJ2-7, with a weak D call TRBD1 (5 bases). The CDR3 sequence is 15 residues long. V gave up 0 bases and J gave up 4 bases, with 13 bases separating them. CDR1 is SGHVS and CDR2 is FQNEAQ in the germline V gene.

This clone was counted a few times. The genes are TRBV2 and TRBJ1-2; 8 bases match TRBD1. Per the germline V gene, CDR1 is SNHLY and CDR2 is FYNNEI. The junction had 3 bases not matched to a gene; V was cut back by 2 bases and J by 7 bases. This CDR3 is 13 amino acids long. CDR3 sequence reads: CASSETGGRGYTF. CDR3 sequence (DNA): TGTGCCAGCAGTGAAACAGGGGGACGTGGCTACACCTTC.

The rearrangement joins TRBV5-1 to TRBJ2-1, with TRBD2 as a possible D gene (5 bases). Trimming shortened V by 1 base and J by 6 bases, and 14 bases separated the two germline ends. The CDR3 length is 15 residues. Looked up from germline, CDR1 is SGHRS and CDR2 is YFSETQ. CDR3 DNA sequence: TGCGCCAGCAGCTTGCAGCGGAGCCCCGCCAATGAGCAGTTCTTC. Its translation: CASSLQRSPANEQFF.

The CDR3 DNA reads as TGTGCCTGGAGTGTACAGCCCGGCACTGAAGCTTTCTTT. Its protein product is CAWSVQPGTEAFF. The V and J genes are TRBV30 and TRBJ1-1, with D hard to call. V lost 0 bases and J 4 bases, leaving 9 bases between the germline ends. There are 13 residues in the CDR3. Germline lookup yields CDR1 GTSNPN and CDR2 SVGIG (reference sequence).

This clone was detected once. The chain joins TRBV6-6 to TRBJ2-5; D is possibly TRBD2 (7 bases). Germline assignment: CDR1 MNHNY and CDR2 SVGAGI (reference sequence). V lost 8 bases and J lost 3, with 13 bases in between. The CDR3 consists of 13 residues. The CDR3 DNA sequence: TGTGCCAGCCGGCGGGGGCCCGAAGAGACCCAGTACTTC. Protein: CASRRGPEETQYF.

This sequence joins TRBV9 and TRBJ1-5; 9 bases line up with TRBD1. The V segment lost 5 bases and the J segment 0 bases; nucleotides outside the gene matches: 3. Germline values: CDR1 SGDLS, CDR2 YYNGEE. CDR3 length: 15 residues. As DNA, the CDR3 is TGTGCCAGCAGTGGGGACAGGGATAGCAATCAGCCCCAGCATTTT. As protein: CASSGDRDSNQPQHF.

The chain couples TRBV5-8 to TRBJ2-3, with 11 bases that match TRBD2. From germline, CDR1 is SGHTS and CDR2 YDEGEE. The CDR3 has 17 residues. The junction had 7 bases not matched to a gene; V was cut back by 0 bases and J by 4 bases. CDR3 sequence: CASSLAVASGRSDTQYF. For the CDR3, the DNA is TGTGCCAGCAGCTTGGCCGTCGCTAGCGGGAGGTCAGATACGCAGTATTTT.

This chain connects TRBV5-4 to TRBJ2-6, with TRBD1 as a possible D gene (6 bases). From germline, CDR1 is SGHNT and CDR2 YYREEE (reference sequence). The CDR3 consists of 15 residues. V was pared by 4 bases and J by 2 bases, with 10 bases between. CDR3 bases: TGTGCCAGCAGCACGCGGACAGCTGGGGCCAACGTCCTGACTTTC. It is translated as CASSTRTAGANVLTF.

The chain carries TRBV6-1 and TRBJ2-3; 13 bases fit TRBD2. Germline values: CDR1 MNHNS, CDR2 SASEGT. The CDR3 runs to 18 residues. V lost 3 bases, J lost 2 bases, and 8 bases stayed unmatched. The DNA for the CDR3 is TGTGCCAGCAGTGACCTCGGACTAGCGGGAGCAGCCACAGATACGCAGTATTTT. This gives the protein CASSDLGLAGAATDTQYF.

The chain combines TRBV2 with TRBJ1-1; 8 bases align to TRBD1. This CDR3 has 15 amino acids. V lost 5 bases, J lost 4 bases, and 9 bases stayed unmatched. CDR1 is SNHLY and CDR2 is FYNNEI in the germline V gene. In DNA, the CDR3 is TGTGCCAGCAGTTCAGACAGGGGCCCCCTCACTGAAGCTTTCTTT. It encodes CASSSDRGPLTEAFF.

The chain is built from TRBV5-1 and TRBJ1-2; D is unresolved. This CDR3 contains 13 residues. From germline, CDR1 is SGHRS and CDR2 YFSETQ. With 1 base removed from V and 6 bases from J, the gap between germline ends came to 10 bases. The chain's CDR3 is CASSLSGDHGYTF. CDR3 DNA sequence: TGCGCCAGCAGCTTGAGCGGGGATCATGGCTACACCTTC.

The genes are TRBV18 and TRBJ1-1; D is undetermined. CDR1 KGHSH and CDR2 LQKENI come from the germline V gene. This CDR3 is built from 15 residues. The germline V and J ends were trimmed by 1 base and 3 bases, with 12 bases remaining between them. CDR3 DNA sequence: TGTGCCAGCTCACCACGTTTCCAGGTGGACACTGAAGCTTTCTTT. Translation: CASSPRFQVDTEAFF.

This clone was seen only a few times. DNA of the CDR3: TGTGCCAGCTCACCACCTATTGTCGACCGGGACAGACCTTATGATCGCACCTTC. Translated, it gives CASSPPIVDRDRPYDRTF. The rearrangement joins TRBV18 to TRBJ1-2, with 7 bases lining up with TRBD1. Germline V gene sequence: CDR1 KGHSH, CDR2 LQKENI. With 0 bases clipped from V and 13 bases from J, the junction kept 23 bases outside the gene matches. The CDR3 extends over 18 amino acids.